This T cell receptor beta chain was captured by sequencing in a study of T cell repertoires in cytomegalovirus infection (dated by TCRdb to between 2018 and 2020). Regarding the study in general: Alongside well-studied HLA-B-restricted epitopes, the peptide stimulations were aimed at recently identified HLA-C-restricted CMV epitopes, whose presentation resists viral immunomodulation. Donor HLA type was relevant to the analysis, as public TCR beta signatures indicated carriage of CMV infection together with the matching HLA type.

Overall study results and their limits: Carriers of CMV infection plus the relevant HLA type were discriminated by the cumulative frequency of public TCR beta family members in the study cohort and in an independent roughly 340-donor cohort. The ex vivo response was dominated by HLA-C-restricted CMV-specific TCR beta clonotypes, which also provided the single most frequent clonotype in two of eight donors.

The sequencing machine was an Illumina HiSeq 1500. The public reads were reprocessed in TCRdb via fastp at Q25 and MiXCR, keeping in-frame beta chains. Each CDR3 protein gets just one entry, which takes the most common genes and DNA from the rows behind it. Across this sample there are hundreds of thousands of distinct CDR3 sequences, with approximately 42% seen only once. The ten largest clones add up to 35% to 50% of the sample. This clonotype was counted a few times. Its binding antigen is unknown. No base-level quality is on record; no much larger clone is a single base apart. Sequences MDHEN (CDR1) and SYDVKM (CDR2) are obtained from the germline V gene. V is clipped by 11 bases and J by 6 bases, and the sequence between their germline boundaries is 11 bases long. There are 11 amino acids in the CDR3, from cysteine to phenylalanine inclusive. This entry keeps only the CDR3 DNA: 33 bases, framed from base 1.

Read against the paper, the sample's treatment or condition label means: in vitro stimulation with specific CMV peptide epitopes to enrich CMV-specific T cells. The chain links TRBV28 with TRBJ1-5, with the identity of the D gene unclear. This sequence originates from a human donor in good health (CMV status not recorded). Some clones in this sample may be carry-over from other donors' samples. The sequencing here drew on cultured PBMCs, taken from culture after CMV antigen stimulation. The DNA sequence is as follows: TGTGCCGGAGGCGTGAGTCAGCCCCAGCATTTT. Its product reads: CAGGVSQPQHF.